Below are 10 T cell receptor beta chains sequenced from a single sample in a study of blood T cell repertoires in COVID-19 (dated by TCRdb to about 2020). The method was the immunoSEQ multiplex PCR assay. Imported from immuneACCESS, the table was reduced by TCRdb to in-frame sequences with V and J called. These copies leave out some clones; in studies compared against another copy, an unresolved V gene accounts for under half, and the cause of the remainder is not known. For this sample the table gives under 55,000 clones, of which about 89% were detected only once. More than 2% of the sample belongs to the ten largest clones. The source material was peripheral blood. These receptor sequences come from a human donor in a cohort sampled during active COVID-19.

The chain joins TRBV9 to TRBJ2-3; D ambiguous. The V end was cut by 3 bases, the J end by 2 bases, with 13 bases between. The CDR3 spans 15 residues. The germline V gene encodes CDR1 SGDLS and CDR2 YYNGEE. CDR3 nucleotides: TGTGCCAGCAGCGCTGAATACCAGAACACAGATACGCAGTATTTT. This encodes CASSAEYQNTDTQYF.

The chain couples TRBV6-5 to TRBJ1-2; 7 bases line up with TRBD1. Trimming removed 5 bases from V and 3 bases from J; junction bases left unmatched: 3. Germline-derived CDR1 and CDR2 are MNHEY and SVGAGI. The CDR3 is 13 residues long. The CDR3 coding sequence is TGTGCCAGCAGTACAGGGGCCCACTATGGCTACACCTTC. It encodes CASSTGAHYGYTF.

The chain joins TRBV7-9 to TRBJ1-1; 8 positions match TRBD1. V gave up 5 bases and J gave up 10 bases; unmatched junction bases: 18. CDR1 and CDR2 from the germline V gene are SEHNR and FQNEAQ (reference sequence). CDR3 length: 16 residues. The CDR3 DNA reads TGTGCCAGCAGCCCAAGGACAGGGCGCGAGGTTGGAATAGCTTTCTTT. It translates to CASSPRTGREVGIAFF.

The sample holds a few counts of this clone. The sample has other DNA sequences that encode this CDR3 too. The chain joins TRBV4-3 to TRBJ2-7; 11 bases map to TRBD2. Germline CDR1 LGHNA, CDR2 YSLEER. CDR3 length: 16 amino acids. With 0 bases clipped from V and 2 bases from J, the junction kept 3 bases outside the gene matches. Here the CDR3 reads CASSQDRLAGTYEQYF. The CDR3 DNA reads as TGCGCCAGCAGCCAAGATCGACTAGCGGGAACCTACGAGCAGTACTTC.

V usage is TRBV27 and J usage is TRBJ2-3, with 9 bases matching TRBD2. CDR1 MNHEY and CDR2 SMNVEV come from the germline V gene (reference sequence). The CDR3 loop spans 16 amino acids. Trimming removed 2 bases from V and 4 bases from J; junction bases left unmatched: 7. The CDR3 here is CASSLSSGSRPDTQYF. DNA for the CDR3: TGTGCCAGCAGTTTAAGTAGCGGGAGTAGACCAGATACGCAGTATTTT.

The genes are TRBV28 and TRBJ1-2, with 9 nucleotides matching TRBD1. The germline gives CDR1 MDHEN, CDR2 SYDVKM. This CDR3 has 14 residues. V was pared by 10 bases and J by 4 bases, with 10 bases of the junction left unmatched. CDR3 amino acids: CATKPDRGGYGYTF. The CDR3 region has the DNA TGTGCCACCAAACCCGACAGGGGGGGCTATGGCTACACCTTC.

This chain's CDR3 is CASRGSLTGLNEKLFF. The CDR3 nucleotides are TGTGCCAGCAGGGGCTCCCTTACAGGGCTTAATGAAAAACTGTTTTTT. The V call is TRBV27, the J call TRBJ1-4, with TRBD1 as a possible D gene (6 bases). Germline loops: CDR1 MNHEY, CDR2 SMNVEV (reference sequence). Trimming took off 6 bases at V and 4 bases at J, with 18 bases between the two ends. The CDR3 extends over 16 amino acids.

The chain links TRBV7-2 to TRBJ2-1; 8 positions match TRBD2. The CDR3 has 15 amino acids. The junction had 9 bases not matched to a gene; V was cut back by 5 bases and J by 6 bases. Germline V CDR1 and CDR2: SGHTA, FQGNSA. Here the CDR3 reads CASSATSGSSNEQFF. In DNA form, the CDR3 reads TGTGCCAGCAGCGCAACTAGCGGAAGCTCCAATGAGCAGTTCTTC. The entire variable domain, with the rest obtained from reference TRBV7-2 and TRBJ2-1, is as follows: GAGVSQSPSNKVTEKGKDVELRCDPISGHTALYWYRQSLGQGLEFLIYFQGNSAPDKSGLPSDRFSAERTGGSVSTLTIQRTQQEDSAVYLCASSATSGSSNEQFFGPGTRLTVL.

V is TRBV15 and J is TRBJ1-2, with D tentatively TRBD1 (5 bases). V shed 1 base and J shed 6 bases, with 12 bases lying between them. Germline-derived CDR1 and CDR2 are LNHNV and YYDKDF (reference sequence). The CDR3 is made up of 14 amino acids. The CDR3 here is CATSRVPREDGYTF. The CDR3 coding sequence is TGTGCCACCAGCAGAGTCCCCAGGGAGGATGGCTACACCTTC.

The J gene is TRBJ2-4, the V gene TRBV7-8; 11 positions agree with TRBD1. This CDR3 has 18 amino acids. J gave up 3 bases and V 5 bases, and 12 bases lay outside the gene matches. The germline V gene has CDR1 SGHVS and CDR2 FQNEAQ. The CDR3 sequence: CASSASGTGGYFKNIQYF. The CDR3 DNA is TGTGCCAGCAGCGCCTCTGGGACAGGGGGATACTTCAAAAACATTCAGTACTTC.